This TCR beta chain was found in a study of monozygotic twins with inflammatory bowel disease. CDR3 length: 14 residues. From germline, CDR1 is SGHVS and CDR2 FQNEAQ. TCRdb reanalyzed the 5' RACE reads, giving one entry per CDR3 protein sequence and no DNA. This sample's table reports around 450,000 distinct CDR3 sequences. The V call is TRBV7-8, the J call TRBJ1-1. Input material: blood. The receptor comes from a human donor with ulcerative colitis or Crohn's disease, or a healthy co-twin of an affected twin (not recorded which). The CDR3 loop reads CASSLDGRVTEAFF.